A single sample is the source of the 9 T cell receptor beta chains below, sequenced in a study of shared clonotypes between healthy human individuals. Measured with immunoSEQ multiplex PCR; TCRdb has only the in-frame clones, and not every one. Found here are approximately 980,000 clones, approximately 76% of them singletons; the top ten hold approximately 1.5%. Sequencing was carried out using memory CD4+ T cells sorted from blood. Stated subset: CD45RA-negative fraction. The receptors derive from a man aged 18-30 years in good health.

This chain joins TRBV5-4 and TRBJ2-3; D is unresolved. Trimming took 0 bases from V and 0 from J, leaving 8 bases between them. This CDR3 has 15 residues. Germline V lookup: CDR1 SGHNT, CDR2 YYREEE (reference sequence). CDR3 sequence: CASSLVPVSTDTQYF. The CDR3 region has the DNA TGTGCCAGCAGCTTGGTACCGGTTAGCACAGATACGCAGTATTTT.

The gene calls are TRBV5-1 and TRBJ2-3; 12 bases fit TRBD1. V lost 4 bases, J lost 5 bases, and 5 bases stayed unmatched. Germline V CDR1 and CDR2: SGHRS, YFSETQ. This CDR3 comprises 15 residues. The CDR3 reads CASSEGQGAVDTQYF. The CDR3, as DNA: TGCGCCAGCAGCGAGGGACAGGGGGCGGTAGATACGCAGTATTTT.

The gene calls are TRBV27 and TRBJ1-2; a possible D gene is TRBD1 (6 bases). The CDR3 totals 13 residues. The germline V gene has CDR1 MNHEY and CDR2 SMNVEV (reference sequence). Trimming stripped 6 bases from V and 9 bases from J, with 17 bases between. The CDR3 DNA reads TGTGCCAGCAGCCCTTTGGGGGGCATACGCTACACCTTC. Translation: CASSPLGGIRYTF.

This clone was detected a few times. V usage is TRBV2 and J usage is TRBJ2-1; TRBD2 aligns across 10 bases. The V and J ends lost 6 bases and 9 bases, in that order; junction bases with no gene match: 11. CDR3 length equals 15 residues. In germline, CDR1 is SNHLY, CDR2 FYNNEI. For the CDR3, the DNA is TGTGCCAGCAGAGGTCATCTAGCGGGAGTGAGTGAGCAGTTCTTC. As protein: CASRGHLAGVSEQFF.

The CDR3 loop is CASNRGKEWETQYF. As DNA, the CDR3 is TGCGCCAGCAATAGGGGCAAGGAATGGGAGACCCAGTACTTC. V is TRBV5-1 and J is TRBJ2-5; possibly TRBD1 for D (5 bases). The V end lost 6 bases, the J end lost 5 bases, and 17 bases lay between the germline ends. The CDR3 runs 14 residues. Germline V gene sequence: CDR1 SGHRS, CDR2 YFSETQ.

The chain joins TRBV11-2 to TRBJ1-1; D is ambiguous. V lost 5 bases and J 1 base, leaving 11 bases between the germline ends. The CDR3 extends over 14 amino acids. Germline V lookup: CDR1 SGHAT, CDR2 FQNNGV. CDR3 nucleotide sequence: TGTGCCAGCAGCCCCCAAGGTCAGAACACTGAAGCTTTCTTT. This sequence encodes CASSPQGQNTEAFF.

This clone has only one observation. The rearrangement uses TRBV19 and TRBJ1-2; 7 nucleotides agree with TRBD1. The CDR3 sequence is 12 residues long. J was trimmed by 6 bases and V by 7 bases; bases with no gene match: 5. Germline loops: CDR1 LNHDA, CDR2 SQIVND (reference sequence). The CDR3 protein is CASTGQGDGYTF. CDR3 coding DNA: TGTGCCAGTACAGGGCAGGGGGATGGCTACACCTTC.

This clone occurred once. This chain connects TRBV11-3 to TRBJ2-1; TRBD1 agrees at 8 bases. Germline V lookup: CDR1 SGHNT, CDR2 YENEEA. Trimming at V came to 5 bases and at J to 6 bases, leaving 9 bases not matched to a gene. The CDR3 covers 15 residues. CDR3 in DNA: TGTGCCAGCAGCCAAGGACAGGGTAGTACCAATGAGCAGTTCTTC. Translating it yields CASSQGQGSTNEQFF.

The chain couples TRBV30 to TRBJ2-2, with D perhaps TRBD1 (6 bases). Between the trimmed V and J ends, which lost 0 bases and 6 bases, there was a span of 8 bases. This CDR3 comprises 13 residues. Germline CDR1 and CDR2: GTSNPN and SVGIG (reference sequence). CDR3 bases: TGTGCCTGGAGTGTTTGGACAGCCGGGGAGCTGTTTTTT. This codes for CAWSVWTAGELFF.